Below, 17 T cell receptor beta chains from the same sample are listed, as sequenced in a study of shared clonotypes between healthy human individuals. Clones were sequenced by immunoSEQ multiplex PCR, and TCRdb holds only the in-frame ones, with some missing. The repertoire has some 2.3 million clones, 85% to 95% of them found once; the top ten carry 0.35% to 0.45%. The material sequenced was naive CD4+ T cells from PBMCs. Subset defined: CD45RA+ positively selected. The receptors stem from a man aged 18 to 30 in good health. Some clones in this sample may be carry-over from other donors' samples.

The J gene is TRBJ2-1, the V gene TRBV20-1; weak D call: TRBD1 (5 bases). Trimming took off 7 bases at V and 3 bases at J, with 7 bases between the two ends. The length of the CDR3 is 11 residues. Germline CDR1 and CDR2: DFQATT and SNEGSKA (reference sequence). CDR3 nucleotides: TGCAGTGGCCAGGGCTACAATGAGCAGTTCTTC. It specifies CSGQGYNEQFF.

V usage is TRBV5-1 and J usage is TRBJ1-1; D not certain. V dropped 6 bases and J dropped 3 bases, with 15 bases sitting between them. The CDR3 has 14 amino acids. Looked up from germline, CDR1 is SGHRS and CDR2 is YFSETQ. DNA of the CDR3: TGCGCCAGCACCACTCATCCTGGGGACACTGAAGCTTTCTTT. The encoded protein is CASTTHPGDTEAFF.

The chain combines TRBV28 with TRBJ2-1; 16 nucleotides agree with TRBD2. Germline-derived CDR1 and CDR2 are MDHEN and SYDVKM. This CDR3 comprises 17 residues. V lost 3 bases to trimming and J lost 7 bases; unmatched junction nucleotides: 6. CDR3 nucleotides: TGTGCCAGCAGTTTTATCGCGGGACTAGCGGGAGGGAATGAGCAGTTCTTC. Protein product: CASSFIAGLAGGNEQFF.

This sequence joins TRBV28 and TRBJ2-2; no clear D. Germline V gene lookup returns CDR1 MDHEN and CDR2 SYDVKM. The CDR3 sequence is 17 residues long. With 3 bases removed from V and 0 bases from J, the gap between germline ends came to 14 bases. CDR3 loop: CASSFPLRSANTGELFF. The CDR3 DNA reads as TGTGCCAGCAGTTTCCCTCTACGAAGCGCGAACACCGGGGAGCTGTTTTTT.

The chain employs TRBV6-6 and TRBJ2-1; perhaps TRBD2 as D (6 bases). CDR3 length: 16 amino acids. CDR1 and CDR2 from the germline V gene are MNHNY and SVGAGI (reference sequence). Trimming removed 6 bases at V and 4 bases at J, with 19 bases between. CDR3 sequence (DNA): TGTGCCAGCAGCCAGCCCCCTAGCGTTACTTACAATGAGCAGTTCTTC. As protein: CASSQPPSVTYNEQFF.

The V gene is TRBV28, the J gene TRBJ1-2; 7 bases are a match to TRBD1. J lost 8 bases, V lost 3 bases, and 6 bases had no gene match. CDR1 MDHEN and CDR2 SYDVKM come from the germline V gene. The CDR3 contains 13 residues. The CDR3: CASSFGGGRGYTF. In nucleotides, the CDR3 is TGTGCCAGCAGTTTTGGAGGGGGCCGGGGCTACACCTTC.

DNA of the CDR3: TGCGCCAGCAGCTTGTTGAGCGGGAATTCGTACGAGCAGTACTTC. Protein: CASSLLSGNSYEQYF. V gene TRBV5-1 combines with J gene TRBJ2-7, with 7 bases aligning to TRBD2. The length of the CDR3 is 15 residues. Germline CDR1 reads SGHRS; CDR2 reads YFSETQ. J lost 4 bases, V lost 1 base, and 8 bases had no gene match.

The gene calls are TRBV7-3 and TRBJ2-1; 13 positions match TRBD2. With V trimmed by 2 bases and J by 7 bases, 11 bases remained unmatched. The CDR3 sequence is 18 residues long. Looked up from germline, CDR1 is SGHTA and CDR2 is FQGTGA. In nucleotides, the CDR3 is TGTGCCAGCAGCTTACTACTAGCGGGAGGGCCTCAACGGAATGAGCAGTTCTTC. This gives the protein CASSLLLAGGPQRNEQFF.

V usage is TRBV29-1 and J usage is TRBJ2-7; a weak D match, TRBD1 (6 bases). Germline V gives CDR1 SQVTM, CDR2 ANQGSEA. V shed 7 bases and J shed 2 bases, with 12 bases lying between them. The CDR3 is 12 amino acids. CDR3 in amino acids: CSGGPGPYEQYF. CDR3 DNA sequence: TGCAGCGGGGGGCCCGGACCCTACGAGCAGTACTTC.

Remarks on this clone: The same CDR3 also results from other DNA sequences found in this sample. CDR3 sequence (DNA): TGTGCCAGCAGCCCCCCGGGCTATGGCTACACCTTC. As protein: CASSPPGYGYTF. The chain is built from TRBV28 and TRBJ1-2; D not certain. The CDR3 runs 12 residues. The V end lost 6 bases, the J end lost 4 bases, and 9 bases lay between the germline ends. Germline V gene lookup returns CDR1 MDHEN and CDR2 SYDVKM.

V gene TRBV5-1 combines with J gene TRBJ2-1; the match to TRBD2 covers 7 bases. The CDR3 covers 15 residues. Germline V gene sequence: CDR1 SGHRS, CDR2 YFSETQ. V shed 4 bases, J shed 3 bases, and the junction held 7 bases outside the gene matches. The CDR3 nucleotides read TGCGCCAGCAGCGCTAGCGGAAATATCTACAATGAGCAGTTCTTC. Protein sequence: CASSASGNIYNEQFF.

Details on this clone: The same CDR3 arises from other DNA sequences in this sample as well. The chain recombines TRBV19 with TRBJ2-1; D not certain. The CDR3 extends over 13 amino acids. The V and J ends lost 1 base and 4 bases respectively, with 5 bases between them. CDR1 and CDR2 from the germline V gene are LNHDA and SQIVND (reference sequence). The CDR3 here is CASSIGPYNEQFF. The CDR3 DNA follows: TGTGCCAGTAGTATAGGACCGTACAATGAGCAGTTCTTC.

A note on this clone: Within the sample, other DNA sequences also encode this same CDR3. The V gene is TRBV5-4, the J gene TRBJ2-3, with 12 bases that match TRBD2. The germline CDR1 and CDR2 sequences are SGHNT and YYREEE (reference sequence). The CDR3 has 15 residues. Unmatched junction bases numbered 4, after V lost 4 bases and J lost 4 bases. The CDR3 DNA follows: TGTGCCAGCAGCCTGACTAGCGGGAGTGCAGATACGCAGTATTTT. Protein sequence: CASSLTSGSADTQYF.

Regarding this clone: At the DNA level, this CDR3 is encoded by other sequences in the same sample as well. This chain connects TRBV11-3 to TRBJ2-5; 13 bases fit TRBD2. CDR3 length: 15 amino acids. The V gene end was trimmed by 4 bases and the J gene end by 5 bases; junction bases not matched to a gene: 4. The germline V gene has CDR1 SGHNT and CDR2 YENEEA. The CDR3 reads CASSSGLAGVETQYF. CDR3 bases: TGTGCCAGCAGCTCCGGACTAGCGGGAGTTGAGACCCAGTACTTC.

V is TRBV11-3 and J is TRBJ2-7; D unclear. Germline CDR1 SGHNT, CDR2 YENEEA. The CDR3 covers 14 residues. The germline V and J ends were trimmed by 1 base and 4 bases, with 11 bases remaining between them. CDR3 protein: CASSLARRRYEQYF. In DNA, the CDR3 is TGTGCCAGCAGCTTAGCCAGGCGCCGATACGAGCAGTACTTC.

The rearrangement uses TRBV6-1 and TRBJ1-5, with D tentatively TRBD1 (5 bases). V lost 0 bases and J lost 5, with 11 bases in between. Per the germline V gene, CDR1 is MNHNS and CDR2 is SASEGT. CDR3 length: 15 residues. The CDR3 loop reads CASSEAGVWDQPQHF. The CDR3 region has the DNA TGTGCCAGCAGTGAAGCAGGGGTCTGGGATCAGCCCCAGCATTTT.

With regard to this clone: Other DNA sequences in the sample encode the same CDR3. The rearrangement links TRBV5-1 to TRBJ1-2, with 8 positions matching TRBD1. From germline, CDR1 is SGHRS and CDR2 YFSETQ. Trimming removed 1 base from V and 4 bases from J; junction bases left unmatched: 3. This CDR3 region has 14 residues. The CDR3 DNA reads TGCGCCAGCAGCTTGACAGGGGGGTTCTATGGCTACACCTTC. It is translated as CASSLTGGFYGYTF.